These 31 T cell receptor beta chains came from one sample sequenced in a study of blood T cell repertoires in COVID-19. Repertoires were generated with immunoSEQ multiplex PCR, while TCRdb's copy carries only in-frame clones and drops some. Here the sample spans 80,000 to 95,000 clones, more than 80% being singletons. Sequenced: peripheral blood. The receptors derive from a man aged 45-65 years with active or convalescent COVID-19.

The CDR3 sequence is CASSEGQGPLPLHF. The DNA for the CDR3 is TGTGCCAGCAGTGAGGGGCAGGGGCCCCTTCCCCTCCACTTT. V and J are TRBV2 and TRBJ1-6; D may be TRBD1 (6 bases). V lost 3 bases, J lost 13 bases, and 16 bases lay in between. There are 14 residues in the CDR3. Germline V gives CDR1 SNHLY, CDR2 FYNNEI.

This chain joins TRBV5-4 and TRBJ1-1, with 11 bases lining up with TRBD1. Trimming cost V 4 bases and J 5 bases; bases outside gene matches: 7. The germline V gene encodes CDR1 SGHNT and CDR2 YYREEE (reference sequence). This CDR3 region has 15 residues. Here the CDR3 reads CASSPNRDRGTEAFF. For the CDR3, the DNA is TGTGCCAGCAGCCCCAACAGGGACAGGGGGACTGAAGCTTTCTTT.

V and J are TRBV9 and TRBJ2-7, with 13 nucleotides matching TRBD2. CDR1 is SGDLS and CDR2 is YYNGEE in the germline V gene. There are 13 residues in the CDR3. V trimming: 0 bases; J trimming: 9 bases; junction bases outside the gene matches: 0. The CDR3 loop is CASSVGLAGGQYF. The DNA of the CDR3 is TGTGCCAGCAGCGTAGGACTAGCGGGGGGGCAGTACTTC.

The chain uses TRBV7-2 and TRBJ1-1, with 7 bases identical to TRBD1. V lost 4 bases and J lost 1; bases outside the gene matches: 6. Germline values: CDR1 SGHTA, CDR2 FQGNSA. The CDR3 has 15 amino acids. The CDR3 sequence is CASSSTYRGNTEAFF. CDR3 bases: TGTGCCAGCAGCTCGACCTACAGGGGGAACACTGAAGCTTTCTTT.

The rearrangement joins TRBV3-1 (or the pseudogene TRBV3-2) to TRBJ2-5; 7 bases agree with TRBD2. The V gene end was trimmed by 6 bases and the J gene end by 5 bases; junction bases not matched to a gene: 3. The CDR3 has 12 amino acids. The germline V gene encodes CDR1 LGHDT and CDR2 YNNKEL (reference sequence). CDR3: CASRGLGETQYF. In DNA, the CDR3 is TGTGCCAGCAGAGGACTAGGTGAGACCCAGTACTTC.

The gene calls are TRBV7-6 and TRBJ2-7; 7 nucleotides agree with TRBD1. Germline V gives CDR1 SGHVS, CDR2 FNYEAQ. The length of the CDR3 is 15 residues. With V trimmed by 2 bases and J by 0 bases, 4 bases remained unmatched. The CDR3 DNA is TGTGCCAGCAGCTTACAGGGGGACCACTCCTACGAGCAGTACTTC. Amino acid sequence: CASSLQGDHSYEQYF.

The V call is TRBV5-1, the J call TRBJ1-1; perhaps TRBD1 as D (5 bases). The V gene lost 7 bases and the J gene lost 2 bases, with 12 bases spanning the gap. Germline assignment: CDR1 SGHRS and CDR2 YFSETQ. The length of the CDR3 is 13 residues. CDR3 bases: TGCGCCAGCTATAGACAGAGAAACACTGAAGCTTTCTTT. Its protein is CASYRQRNTEAFF.

The chain recombines TRBV19 with TRBJ1-4, with no clear D. The CDR3 is 15 residues long. Trimming cost V 6 bases and J 0 bases, with 11 bases left between them. CDR1 LNHDA and CDR2 SQIVND come from the germline V gene (reference sequence). The CDR3 protein is CASSAITTTNEKLFF. The CDR3 DNA reads as TGTGCCAGTAGCGCAATTACAACAACTAATGAAAAACTGTTTTTT.

The CDR3: CASNYRDRGPTEAFF. The CDR3 DNA sequence: TGTGCCAGCAACTACCGGGACAGGGGGCCCACTGAAGCTTTCTTT. This chain connects TRBV3-1 (or the pseudogene TRBV3-2) to TRBJ1-1, with 12 nucleotides matching TRBD1. Trimming removed 7 bases from V and 4 bases from J; junction bases left unmatched: 7. The CDR3 is made up of 15 amino acids. Germline values: CDR1 LGHDT, CDR2 YNNKEL (reference sequence).

This chain joins TRBV7-8 and TRBJ2-5; possible D gene TRBD2, 6 bases. This CDR3 contains 16 residues. Germline V CDR1 and CDR2: SGHVS, FQNEAQ. With 7 bases removed from V and 5 bases from J, the gap between germline ends came to 23 bases. The CDR3 spells CASILGASFGGETQYF. The CDR3 bases are TGTGCCAGCATCCTCGGGGCCTCTTTTGGGGGGGAGACCCAGTACTTC.

V and J are TRBV6-1 and TRBJ1-5; D is perhaps TRBD1 (5 bases). The ends were cut back, 2 bases at V and 6 bases at J, with 11 bases in the middle. The V gene's germline CDR1 is MNHNS and CDR2 SASEGT. There are 14 residues in the CDR3. The CDR3 here is CASSENGGSQPQHF. Here the CDR3 DNA reads TGTGCCAGCAGTGAAAACGGGGGAAGTCAGCCCCAGCATTTT.

The chain couples TRBV2 to TRBJ2-5; TRBD2 matches at 12 bases. CDR3 length equals 16 residues. Germline V gene data show CDR1 as SNHLY and CDR2 as FYNNEI. Trimming cost V 7 bases and J 4 bases; bases outside gene matches: 10. CDR3 protein: CASKGLAGLGRETQYF. The CDR3 nucleotides read TGTGCCAGCAAAGGACTAGCGGGGCTGGGGCGAGAGACCCAGTACTTC.

The chain recombines TRBV30 with TRBJ1-3; 7 positions match TRBD1. The CDR3 contains 14 residues. The junction had 9 bases not matched to a gene; V was cut back by 5 bases and J by 5 bases. Germline V CDR1 and CDR2: GTSNPN, SVGIG (reference sequence). As DNA, the CDR3 is TGTGCCTGGGGGGACAGAGAGGCCCGAAACACCATATATTTT. This gives the protein CAWGDREARNTIYF.

This clone was counted once. This chain joins TRBV19 and TRBJ1-6, with a possible D match to TRBD1 (6 bases). This CDR3 is built from 16 residues. The germline CDR1 and CDR2 sequences are LNHDA and SQIVND (reference sequence). With 6 bases removed from V and 8 bases from J, the gap between germline ends came to 20 bases. CDR3 nucleotide sequence: TGTGCCAGTAGACCGAGCGGGACATTGTTTGATTCACCCCTCCACTTT. This gives the protein CASRPSGTLFDSPLHF.

CDR3 region: CASSSQQGSAEAFF. CDR3 DNA sequence: TGTGCCAGCAGCTCCCAACAGGGTTCCGCTGAAGCTTTCTTT. V gene TRBV11-2 combines with J gene TRBJ1-1; D might be TRBD1 (6 bases). Looked up from germline, CDR1 is SGHAT and CDR2 is FQNNGV. This CDR3 is built from 14 residues. V was trimmed by 4 bases and J by 6 bases, leaving 15 bases between them.

This chain connects TRBV29-1 to TRBJ2-7; D unresolved. This CDR3 spans 13 amino acids. V was clipped by 4 bases and J by 2 bases, with 12 bases between them. Germline assignment: CDR1 SQVTM and CDR2 ANQGSEA. The CDR3 DNA is TGCAGCGTTGTTACAAACGGAGCCTACGAGCAGTACTTC. Translated, it gives CSVVTNGAYEQYF.

The V call is TRBV19, the J call TRBJ1-2; D gene ambiguous. Looked up from germline, CDR1 is LNHDA and CDR2 is SQIVND (reference sequence). Trimming pared 8 bases from V and 6 bases from J, leaving 19 bases between. This CDR3 is 14 amino acids long. Written as DNA, the CDR3 is TGTGCCAGTGAGAGACCCGGAGTACGGCATGGCTACACCTTC. Its translation: CASERPGVRHGYTF.

The gene calls are TRBV19 and TRBJ1-4; maybe TRBD1 (6 bases). The germline CDR1 and CDR2 sequences are LNHDA and SQIVND (reference sequence). The germline V and J ends were trimmed by 3 bases and 5 bases, with 13 bases remaining between them. This CDR3 has 15 residues. Written as DNA, the CDR3 is TGTGCCAGTAGTATGTTTAGACAGGCGAATGAAAAACTGTTTTTT. This gives the protein CASSMFRQANEKLFF.

This rearrangement joins TRBV7-8 to TRBJ2-7; 11 bases are shared with TRBD2. The germline V gene has CDR1 SGHVS and CDR2 FQNEAQ. The trim removed 5 bases at V and 2 bases at J, leaving 5 bases unmatched. This CDR3 is built from 15 residues. The CDR3 region has the DNA TGTGCCAGCAGCAAGGGACTAGCGGTAACCTACGAGCAGTACTTC. Translated: CASSKGLAVTYEQYF. Looking up the rest from reference TRBV7-8 and TRBJ2-7 gives the full variable domain: GAGVSQSPRYKVAKRGQDVALRCDPISGHVSLFWYQQALGQGPEFLTYFQNEAQLDKSGLPSDRFFAERPEGSVSTLKIQRTQQEDSAVYLCASSKGLAVTYEQYFGPGTRLTVT.

The rearrangement joins TRBV4-3 to TRBJ2-5, with D unclear. The V gene's germline CDR1 is LGHNA and CDR2 YSLEER. CDR3 size: 17 residues. V was pared by 4 bases and J by 3 bases, with 21 bases between. The CDR3 DNA is TGCGCCAGCAGCCCCCGAGGATATGGCGTCAGCAAAGAGACCCAGTACTTC. It encodes CASSPRGYGVSKETQYF.

CDR3 in DNA: TGTGCCAGCAGCCCTTACAGGGGGCTTGGCGAGACCCAGTACTTC. It encodes CASSPYRGLGETQYF. The J gene is TRBJ2-5, the V gene TRBV11-2; 9 bases are shared with TRBD1. The germline V gene encodes CDR1 SGHAT and CDR2 FQNNGV. The CDR3 runs to 15 residues. V lost 5 bases and J lost 5; bases outside the gene matches: 9.

As DNA, the CDR3 is TGTGCCAGCAGCTTAGTTATGGGAGGGTCCTACAATGAGCAGTTCTTC. This translates into CASSLVMGGSYNEQFF. The rearrangement links TRBV11-3 to TRBJ2-1; 7 positions match TRBD2. The ends lost 1 base at V and 1 base at J; junction bases unmatched: 4. This CDR3 is built from 16 residues. The germline CDR1 and CDR2 sequences are SGHNT and YENEEA. Full variable domain (rest looked up from reference TRBV11-3 and TRBJ2-1): EAGVVQSPRYKIIEKKQPVAFWCNPISGHNTLYWYLQNLGQGPELLIRYENEEAVDDSQLPKDRFSAERLKGVDSTLKIQPAELGDSAVYLCASSLVMGGSYNEQFFGPGTRLTVL.

The CDR3 DNA reads as TGTGCCAGCAGCTTAGGGACAGATACTAACTATGGCTACACCTTC. Its protein is CASSLGTDTNYGYTF. The chain combines TRBV7-6 with TRBJ1-2, with D perhaps TRBD1 (6 bases). Trimming took off 1 base at V and 0 bases at J, with 9 bases between the two ends. Germline V gene lookup returns CDR1 SGHVS and CDR2 FNYEAQ. There are 15 residues in the CDR3.

The CDR3 DNA follows: TGTGCCAGCAGAGCGTTACAGGGGTATGGCTACACCTTC. Residues: CASRALQGYGYTF. The chain uses TRBV6-5 and TRBJ1-2; 7 bases are shared with TRBD1. This CDR3 is 13 amino acids long. The V gene end was trimmed by 6 bases and the J gene end by 5 bases; junction bases not matched to a gene: 6. Germline lookup yields CDR1 MNHEY and CDR2 SVGAGI.

Only one count was recorded for this clone. The chain uses TRBV3-1 (or the pseudogene TRBV3-2) and TRBJ2-6, with 8 bases aligning to TRBD1. Per germline, CDR1 LGHDT and CDR2 YNNKEL (reference sequence). The CDR3 sequence is 18 residues long. V lost 4 bases, J lost 4 bases, and 12 bases stayed unmatched. The CDR3 nucleotides are TGTGCCAGCAGCCCAGTACGGGACAGGAAGTCCGGGGCCAACGTCCTGACTTTC. It encodes CASSPVRDRKSGANVLTF.

The chain employs TRBV5-1 and TRBJ2-5; TRBD2 matches 9 bases. Looked up from germline, CDR1 is SGHRS and CDR2 is YFSETQ. The CDR3 has 14 residues. V was clipped by 3 bases and J by 4 bases; unmatched bases: 4. The CDR3: CASSSSGRPETQYF. For the CDR3, the DNA is TGCGCCAGCAGCTCAAGCGGGAGGCCAGAGACCCAGTACTTC.

The chain couples TRBV5-1 to TRBJ2-1; TRBD2 matches at 10 bases. There are 15 residues in the CDR3. Germline values: CDR1 SGHRS, CDR2 YFSETQ. The V gene end was trimmed by 0 bases and the J gene end by 8 bases; junction bases not matched to a gene: 5. CDR3 sequence: CASSLDLAGVDEQFF. CDR3 nucleotide sequence: TGCGCCAGCAGCTTGGATCTAGCGGGAGTAGATGAGCAGTTCTTC.

The chain has TRBV9 and TRBJ2-5, with TRBD2 matching 7 bases. CDR3 size: 15 residues. V dropped 3 bases and J dropped 1; count of bases not matched to a gene: 6. The V gene's germline CDR1 is SGDLS and CDR2 YYNGEE. The DNA for the CDR3 is TGTGCCAGCAGCGGACCACTAGCGACCCAAGAGACCCAGTACTTC. Its translation: CASSGPLATQETQYF.

The chain carries TRBV7-8 and TRBJ2-1; TRBD2 aligns across 12 bases. The CDR3 length is 14 residues. The germline CDR1 and CDR2 sequences are SGHVS and FQNEAQ. J was trimmed by 8 bases and V by 5 bases; bases with no gene match: 4. CDR3 loop: CASSRTSGNYEQFF. In nucleotides, the CDR3 is TGTGCCAGCAGCCGGACTAGCGGGAATTATGAGCAGTTCTTC.

The V and J genes are TRBV19 and TRBJ1-3; weak D call: TRBD1 (5 bases). The length of the CDR3 is 16 residues. Germline CDR1 is LNHDA and CDR2 is SQIVND (reference sequence). V gave up 5 bases and J gave up 0 bases, with 14 bases separating them. The CDR3 DNA follows: TGTGCCAGTAGTGGAGACAGACCTATCTCTGGAAACACCATATATTTT. Translating gives CASSGDRPISGNTIYF.

The rearrangement links TRBV7-6 to TRBJ2-5; 8 nucleotides line up with TRBD2. Germline values: CDR1 SGHVS, CDR2 FNYEAQ. V gave up 0 bases and J gave up 5 bases; unmatched junction bases: 8. CDR3 length: 16 residues. The CDR3 here is CASSLASGTGEETQYF. The CDR3, as DNA: TGTGCCAGCAGCTTAGCTAGCGGGACCGGGGAGGAGACCCAGTACTTC.